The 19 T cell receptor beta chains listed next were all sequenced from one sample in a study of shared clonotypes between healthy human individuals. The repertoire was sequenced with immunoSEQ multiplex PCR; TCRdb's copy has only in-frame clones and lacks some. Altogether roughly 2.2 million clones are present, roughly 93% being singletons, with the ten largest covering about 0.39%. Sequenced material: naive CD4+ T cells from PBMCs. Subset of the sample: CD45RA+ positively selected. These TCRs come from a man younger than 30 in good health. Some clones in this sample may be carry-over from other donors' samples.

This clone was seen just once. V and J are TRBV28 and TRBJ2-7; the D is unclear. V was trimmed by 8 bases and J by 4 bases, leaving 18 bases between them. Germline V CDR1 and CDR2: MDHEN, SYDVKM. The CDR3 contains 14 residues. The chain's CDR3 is CASAYSTTLYEQYF. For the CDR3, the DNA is TGTGCCAGCGCTTACTCCACCACGTTGTACGAGCAGTACTTC.

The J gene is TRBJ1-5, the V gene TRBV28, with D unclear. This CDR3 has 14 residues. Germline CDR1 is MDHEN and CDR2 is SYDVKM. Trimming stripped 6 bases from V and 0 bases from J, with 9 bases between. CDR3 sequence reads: CASSPQFSNQPQHF. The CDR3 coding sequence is TGTGCCAGCAGCCCTCAGTTTAGCAATCAGCCCCAGCATTTT.

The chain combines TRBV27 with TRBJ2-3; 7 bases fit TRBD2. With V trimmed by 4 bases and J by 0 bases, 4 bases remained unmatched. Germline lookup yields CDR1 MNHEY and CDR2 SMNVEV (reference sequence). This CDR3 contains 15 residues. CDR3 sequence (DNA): TGTGCCAGCAGTTCGGCGGGACTAAGCACAGATACGCAGTATTTT. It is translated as CASSSAGLSTDTQYF.

CDR3 in amino acids: CASRRGQGGSYEQYF. In nucleotides, the CDR3 is TGTGCCAGCAGACGAGGACAGGGGGGCTCCTACGAGCAGTACTTC. This rearrangement joins TRBV6-6 to TRBJ2-7; TRBD1 matches 10 bases. Per germline, CDR1 MNHNY and CDR2 SVGAGI (reference sequence). This CDR3 has 15 residues. V shed 6 bases and J 0 bases; nucleotides not matched to a gene: 5.

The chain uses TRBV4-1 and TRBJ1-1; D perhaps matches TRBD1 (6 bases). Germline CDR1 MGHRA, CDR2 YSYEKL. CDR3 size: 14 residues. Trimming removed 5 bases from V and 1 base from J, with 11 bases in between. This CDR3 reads CASSGDRWNTEAFF. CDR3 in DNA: TGCGCCAGCAGCGGCGACAGGTGGAACACTGAAGCTTTCTTT.

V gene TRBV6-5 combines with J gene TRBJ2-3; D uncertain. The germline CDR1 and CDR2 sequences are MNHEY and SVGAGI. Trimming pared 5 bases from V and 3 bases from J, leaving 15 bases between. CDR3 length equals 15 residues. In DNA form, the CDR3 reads TGTGCCAGCAGTCCGTTTGGGCGAGCGACAGATACGCAGTATTTT. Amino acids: CASSPFGRATDTQYF.

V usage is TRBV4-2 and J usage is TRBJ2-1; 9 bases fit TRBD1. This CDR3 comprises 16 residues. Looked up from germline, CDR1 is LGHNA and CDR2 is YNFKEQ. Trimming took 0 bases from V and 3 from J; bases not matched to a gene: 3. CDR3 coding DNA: TGTGCCAGCAGCCAAGATCAGGACAGGGGCTACAATGAGCAGTTCTTC. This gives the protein CASSQDQDRGYNEQFF.

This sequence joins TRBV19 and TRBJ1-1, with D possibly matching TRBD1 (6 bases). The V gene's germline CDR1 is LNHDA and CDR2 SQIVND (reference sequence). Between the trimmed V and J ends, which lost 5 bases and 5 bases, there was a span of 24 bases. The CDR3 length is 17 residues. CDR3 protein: CASSRLTGNTGGTEAFF. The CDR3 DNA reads TGTGCCAGTAGTCGGTTGACAGGTAATACTGGTGGGACTGAAGCTTTCTTT. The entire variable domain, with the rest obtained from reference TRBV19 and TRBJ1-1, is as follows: DGGITQSPKYLFRKEGQNVTLSCEQNLNHDAMYWYRQDPGQGLRLIYYSQIVNDFQKGDIAEGYSVSREKKESFPLTVTSAQKNPTAFYLCASSRLTGNTGGTEAFFGQGTRLTVV.

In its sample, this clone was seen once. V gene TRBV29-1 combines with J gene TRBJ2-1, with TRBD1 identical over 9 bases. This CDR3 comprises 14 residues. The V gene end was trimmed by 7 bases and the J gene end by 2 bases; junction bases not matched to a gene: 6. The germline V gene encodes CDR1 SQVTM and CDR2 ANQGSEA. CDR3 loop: CSALTGGAYNEQFF. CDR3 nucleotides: TGCAGCGCCCTGACAGGGGGTGCCTACAATGAGCAGTTCTTC.

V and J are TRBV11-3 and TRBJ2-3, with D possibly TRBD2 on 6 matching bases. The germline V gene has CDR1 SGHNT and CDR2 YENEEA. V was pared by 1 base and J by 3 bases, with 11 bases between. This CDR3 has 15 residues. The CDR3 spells CASSLGLAPTDTQYF. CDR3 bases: TGTGCCAGCAGCTTAGGTCTAGCGCCAACAGATACGCAGTATTTT.

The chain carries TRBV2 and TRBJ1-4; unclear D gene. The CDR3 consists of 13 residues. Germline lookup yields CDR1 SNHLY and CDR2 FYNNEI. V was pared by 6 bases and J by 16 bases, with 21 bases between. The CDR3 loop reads CASSPISGPPPFF. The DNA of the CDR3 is TGTGCCAGCAGCCCCATTTCCGGGCCACCCCCGTTTTTT.

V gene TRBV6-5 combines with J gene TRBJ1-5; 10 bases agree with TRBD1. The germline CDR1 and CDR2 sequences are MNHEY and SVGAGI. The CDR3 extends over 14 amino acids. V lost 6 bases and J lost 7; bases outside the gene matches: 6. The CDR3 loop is CASRQTGGVQPQHF. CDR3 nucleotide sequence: TGTGCCAGCAGGCAGACAGGGGGCGTACAGCCCCAGCATTTT.

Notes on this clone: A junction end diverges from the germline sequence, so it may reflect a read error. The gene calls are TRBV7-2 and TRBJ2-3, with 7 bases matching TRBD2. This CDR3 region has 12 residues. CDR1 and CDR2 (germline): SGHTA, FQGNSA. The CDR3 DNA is TGTGCCAGCAGCTTAGAACTAGCGCCCCCCGCCTTT. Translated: CASSLELAPPAF.

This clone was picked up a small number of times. DNA for the CDR3: TGTGCCAGCTCCAGGGGGCCCGACGAGCAGTACTTC. It yields the protein CASSRGPDEQYF. This chain connects TRBV7-2 to TRBJ2-7, with TRBD1 matching 8 bases. This CDR3 has 12 amino acids. V was pared by 8 bases and J by 5 bases, with 5 bases of the junction left unmatched. Per the germline V gene, CDR1 is SGHTA and CDR2 is FQGNSA.

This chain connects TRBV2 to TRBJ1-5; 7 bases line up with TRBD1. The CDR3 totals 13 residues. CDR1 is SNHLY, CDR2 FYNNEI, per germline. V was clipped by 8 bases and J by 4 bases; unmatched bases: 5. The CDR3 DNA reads TGTGCCAGCCGACAGGGACTAAATCAGCCCCAGCATTTT. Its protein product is CASRQGLNQPQHF. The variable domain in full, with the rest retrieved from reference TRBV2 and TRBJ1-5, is EPEVTQTPSHQVTQMGQEVILRCVPISNHLYFYWYRQILGQKVEFLVSFYNNEISEKSEIFDDQFSVERPDGSNFTLKIRSTKLEDSAMYFCASRQGLNQPQHFGDGTRLSIL.

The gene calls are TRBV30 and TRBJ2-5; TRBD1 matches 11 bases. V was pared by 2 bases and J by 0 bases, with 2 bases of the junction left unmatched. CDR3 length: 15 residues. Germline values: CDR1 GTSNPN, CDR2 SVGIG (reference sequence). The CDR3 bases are TGTGCCTGGAGTCGGACAGGGGGCTACCAAGAGACCCAGTACTTC. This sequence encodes CAWSRTGGYQETQYF. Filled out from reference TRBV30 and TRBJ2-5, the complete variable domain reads SQTIHQWPATLVQPVGSPLSLECTVEGTSNPNLYWYRQAAGRGLQLLFYSVGIGQISSEVPQNLSASRPQDRQFILSSKKLLLSDSGFYLCAWSRTGGYQETQYFGPGTRLLVL.

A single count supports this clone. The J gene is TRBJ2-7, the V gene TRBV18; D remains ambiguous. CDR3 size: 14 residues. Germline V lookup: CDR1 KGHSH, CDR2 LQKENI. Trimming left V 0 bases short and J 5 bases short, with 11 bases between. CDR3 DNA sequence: TGTGCCAGCTCACCACCGAGTGACCGTCACGAGCAGTACTTC. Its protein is CASSPPSDRHEQYF.

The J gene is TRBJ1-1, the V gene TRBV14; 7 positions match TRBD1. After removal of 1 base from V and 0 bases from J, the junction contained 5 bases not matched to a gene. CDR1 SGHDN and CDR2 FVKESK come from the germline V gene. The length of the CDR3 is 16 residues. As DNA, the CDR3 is TGTGCCAGCAGCCAAGGCAACAGGGGCATGAACACTGAAGCTTTCTTT. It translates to CASSQGNRGMNTEAFF.

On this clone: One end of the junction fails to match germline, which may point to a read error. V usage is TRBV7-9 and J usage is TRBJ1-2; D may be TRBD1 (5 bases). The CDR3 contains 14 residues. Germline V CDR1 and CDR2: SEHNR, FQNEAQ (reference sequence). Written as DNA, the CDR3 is TGCGCCAGCAGCCAAGATCTGCAGGGCTATGGCTACACCTTC. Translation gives CASSQDLQGYGYTF.